The 29 T cell receptor beta chains below were found in one sample sequenced in a study of tissue T cells after allogeneic stem cell transplantation. Profiling relied on immunoSEQ multiplex PCR, and the TCRdb table lists in-frame clones only, not all of them. The table shows around 1,800 clones, with approximately 59% occurring only once. Time point defined: mouse harvest day 7 after allogeneic transplant. Each mouse received 10^7 T-cell-depleted marrow cells plus 10^6 splenic CD5+ T cells by tail vein. Sequences were obtained from liver tissue. These receptors were taken from a female BALB/c mouse given C57BL/6 T cells with graft-versus-host disease after an allogeneic hematopoietic cell transplant.

As concerns this clone: The gene symbols are mouse symbols. Coverage ceases 1 residue before the CDR3 finishes, and the germline J gene fills in the end. This rearrangement joins TRBV13-1 to TRBJ2-3; D uncertain. Trimming removed 2 bases at V and 6 bases at J, with 4 bases between. There are 11 residues in the CDR3. Germline V gene data show CDR1 as NSHNY and CDR2 as SYGAGN. The part of the CDR3 DNA that was read is TGTGCCAGCAGTGACAAGGAAACGCTGTAT. This sequence encodes CASSDKETLY. The CDR3 reads in full as CASSDKETLYF.

With respect to this clone: Mouse gene names apply. The read comes to an end 1 residue before the CDR3 does, leaving the germline J gene to fill in the end. The chain is built from TRBV26 and TRBJ1-4; TRBD1 matches 8 bases. The CDR3 length is 15 residues. CDR1 and CDR2 from the germline V gene are KGHPV and FQNQEV (reference sequence). The junction had 7 bases not matched to a gene; V was cut back by 6 bases and J by 4 bases. The CDR3 region is CASRKHRGGNERLFF. CDR3 DNA (partial): TGTGCCAGCAGGAAGCACAGGGGGGGCAACGAAAGATTATTT. The full variable domain, its missing parts supplied by reference TRBV26 and TRBJ1-4, is NSKVIQTPRYLVKGQGQKAKMRCIPEKGHPVVFWYQQNKNNEFKFLINFQNQEVLQQIDMTEKRFSAECPSNSPCSLEIQSSEAGDSALYLCASRKHRGGNERLFFGHGTKLSVL.

This clone was detected a few times. Mouse germline and gene names are used. The read halts 1 residue ahead of the CDR3 end, with the missing end drawn from the germline J gene. V and J are TRBV26 and TRBJ2-7; 7 nucleotides agree with TRBD1. Trimming took 4 bases from V and 0 from J; bases not matched to a gene: 3. This CDR3 comprises 14 residues. Germline assignment: CDR1 KGHPV and CDR2 FQNQEV (reference sequence). CDR3 protein: CASSQQGLSYEQYF. The sequenced CDR3 bases are TGTGCCAGCAGTCAACAGGGGCTCTCCTATGAACAGTAC.

This clone showed up just a few times. Mouse germline and gene names are used. The covered CDR3 bases are TGTGCCAGCAGCACACAGGGGGGAGAACAGTAC. Protein product: CASSTQGGEQY. The whole CDR3 protein is CASSTQGGEQYF. The chain joins TRBV3 to TRBJ2-7; 8 positions agree with TRBD1. The read ends 1 residue before the CDR3 terminus; that terminus is restored from the germline J gene. J was trimmed by 7 bases and V by 5 bases; bases with no gene match: 4. The CDR3 totals 12 residues. Germline CDR1 reads SNHLY; CDR2 reads FYNGKV (reference sequence).

This clone was detected once. The genes are named according to mouse. The part of the CDR3 DNA that was read is TGTGCCAGCAGCTTCCGGGACAGGGATGCTGAGCAGTTC. This gives the protein CASSFRDRDAEQF. The whole CDR3 protein is CASSFRDRDAEQFF. The chain has TRBV26 and TRBJ2-1; 9 nucleotides match TRBD1. The read falls 1 residue short of the CDR3 end, and the missing part is taken from the germline J gene. The germline CDR1 and CDR2 sequences are KGHPV and FQNQEV (reference sequence). V lost 6 bases to trimming and J lost 5 bases; unmatched junction nucleotides: 5. The CDR3 covers 14 residues.

Notes on this clone: Mouse gene names and germline throughout. The DNA ends 1 residue before the CDR3 does, and the rest of the CDR3 is filled in from the germline J gene. J is TRBJ1-4 and V is TRBV16; D remains unclear. The CDR3 contains 14 residues. From germline, CDR1 is SGHSA and CDR2 FRNQAP. V was pared by 2 bases and J by 0 bases, with 4 bases between. CDR3 bases read: TGTGCAAGCAGCTTACAGATTTCCAACGAAAGATTATTT. Protein product: CASSLQISNERLF. The entire CDR3 is CASSLQISNERLFF. Together with reference TRBV16 and TRBJ1-4, the CDR3 gives the full variable domain: NAGVIQTPRHKVTGKGQEATLWCEPISGHSAVFWYRQTIVQGLEFLTYFRNQAPIDDSGMPKERFSAQMPNQSHSTLKIQSTQPQDSAVYLCASSLQISNERLFFGHGTKLSVL.

On this clone: At one of its ends the junction is not consistent with the germline gene, which may arise from a read error. Gene names are mouse gene names. The read terminates 1 residue before the CDR3 end, so the remaining end is supplied by the germline J gene. Other DNA sequences of this sample code for an identical CDR3. The chain is built from TRBV13-2 and TRBJ2-2, with 8 nucleotides matching TRBD1. Germline V lookup: CDR1 NNHNN, CDR2 SYGAGS (reference sequence). The CDR3 totals 16 residues. CDR3 sequence reads: CASGEDRGANTGQLYF. The sequenced part of the CDR3 DNA is TGCGCCAGCGGTGAAGACAGGGGCGCAAACACCGGGCAGCTCTAC.

This clone was seen a few times. These gene names are mouse names. The read falls 1 residue short of the CDR3 end, and the missing part is taken from the germline J gene. The chain couples TRBV26 to TRBJ2-3; D is unclear. Germline values: CDR1 KGHPV, CDR2 FQNQEV (reference sequence). The length of the CDR3 is 16 residues. V lost 0 bases and J lost 1, with 11 bases in between. CDR3 DNA (partial): TGTGCCAGCAGTCTGTCGACTTGGTATGGTGCAGAAACGCTGTAT. This encodes CASSLSTWYGAETLY. Given in full, the CDR3 is CASSLSTWYGAETLYF.

This clone was detected once. Any gene name here is a mouse gene name. The read ends 1 residue shy of where the CDR3 ends; the end is completed using the germline J gene. The chain recombines TRBV13-2 with TRBJ2-3; 8 nucleotides align to TRBD2. Germline loops: CDR1 NNHNN, CDR2 SYGAGS (reference sequence). Trimming cost V 3 bases and J 1 base; bases outside gene matches: 4. This CDR3 spans 15 amino acids. CDR3 region: CASGGLGGRAETLYF. CDR3 DNA (partial): TGTGCCAGCGGTGGGCTGGGGGGTCGTGCAGAAACGCTGTAT.

Turning to this clone: Here the gene names and germline are mouse. The CDR3 bases that were read are TGTGCCAGCAGTCCCCGGGGAAATACGCTCTAT. This encodes CASSPRGNTLY. The CDR3 in full is CASSPRGNTLYF. The chain joins TRBV26 to TRBJ1-3; D not certain. Read sequence stops 1 residue before the CDR3 end, and the germline J gene provides the missing end. This CDR3 contains 12 residues. Germline V gene data show CDR1 as KGHPV and CDR2 as FQNQEV (reference sequence). Trimming left V 4 bases short and J 4 bases short, with 5 bases between.

This clone was observed a handful of times. Mouse gene names and germline throughout. The observed sequence ends 1 residue before the CDR3 terminus, with the missing tail filled in from the germline J gene. The chain uses TRBV31 and TRBJ2-7, with TRBD1 matching over 8 bases. The V gene end was trimmed by 0 bases and the J gene end by 6 bases; junction bases not matched to a gene: 4. This CDR3 spans 13 amino acids. Germline V gives CDR1 GKSSPN, CDR2 SITVG. The CDR3 sequence is CAWSLVDRAEQYF. The CDR3 bases that were read are TGTGCCTGGAGTCTAGTGGACAGGGCTGAACAGTAC. Drawing the rest from reference TRBV31 and TRBJ2-7, the complete variable domain is AQTIHQWPVAEIKAVGSPLSLGCTIKGKSSPNLYWYWQATGGTLQQLFYSITVGQVESVVQLNLSASRPKDDQFILSTEKLLLSHSGFYLCAWSLVDRAEQYFGPGTRLTVL.

This clone is termed large. Genes and germline come from the mouse. The read halts 1 residue ahead of the CDR3 end, with the missing end drawn from the germline J gene. The chain combines TRBV16 with TRBJ1-3, with a tentative D call TRBD1 (6 bases). V was shortened by 1 base and J by 2 bases, with 9 bases between the two germline ends. Germline assignment: CDR1 SGHSA and CDR2 FRNQAP. The CDR3 totals 15 residues. CDR3: CASSLVGGAGNTLYF. The part of the CDR3 DNA that was read is TGTGCAAGCAGCTTAGTCGGGGGCGCTGGAAATACGCTCTAT.

Notes on this clone: Mouse names are used for the genes. Coverage ceases 1 residue before the CDR3 finishes, and the germline J gene fills in the end. The rearrangement joins TRBV24 to TRBJ2-1; D not certain. Germline V gene lookup returns CDR1 KGHTA and CDR2 FRNEEI. The germline V and J ends were trimmed by 5 bases and 1 base, with 6 bases remaining between them. The CDR3 covers 13 residues. The CDR3 protein is CASSSDNYAEQFF. The CDR3 DNA, read in part, is TGTGCCAGCAGTTCGGACAACTATGCTGAGCAGTTC.

As concerns this clone: Mouse gene names apply. CDR3: CASSPSGNNYAEQFF. The covered CDR3 bases are TGTGCCAGCTCTCCTTCTGGGAATAACTATGCTGAGCAGTTC. The chain couples TRBV12-1 to TRBJ2-1; tentative D call: TRBD2 (5 bases). The CDR3 end is not reached by the read, which stops 1 residue before it; the germline J gene fills it in. The V gene's germline CDR1 is SGHSN and CDR2 HYEKVE. CDR3 length equals 15 residues. V dropped 2 bases and J dropped 0 bases, with 10 bases sitting between them.

This clone was seen only a few times. Germline and genes: mouse. The sequenced fragment ends 1 residue before the CDR3 boundary, so the rest is inferred from the germline J gene. This chain joins TRBV26 and TRBJ2-7, with 14 positions matching TRBD2. The V and J ends lost 1 base and 7 bases, in that order; junction bases with no gene match: 6. Looked up from germline, CDR1 is KGHPV and CDR2 is FQNQEV (reference sequence). CDR3 length: 16 amino acids. Partial CDR3 DNA: TGTGCCAGCAGTCTGTTGGGACTGGGGGGGCGCGAGGAACAGTAC. It encodes CASSLLGLGGREEQY. The entire CDR3 protein reads CASSLLGLGGREEQYF.

This clone was found a few times. Any gene name here is a mouse gene name. Read data end 1 residue before the CDR3 end; the end is taken from the germline J gene. The V and J genes are TRBV26 and TRBJ1-2, with 10 bases matching TRBD1. This CDR3 is 14 amino acids long. Looked up from germline, CDR1 is KGHPV and CDR2 is FQNQEV (reference sequence). V lost 7 bases, J lost 2 bases, and 4 bases stayed unmatched. The sequenced CDR3 bases are TGTGCCAGCACTCCGGGACAGGGGAACTCCGACTACACC. Its translation: CASTPGQGNSDYT. The entire CDR3 is CASTPGQGNSDYTF.

This clone has more than one count but fewer than ten. Germline and genes here are mouse. The CDR3 is cut off 1 residue early in the read; its end comes from the germline J gene. Other DNA sequences in the sample encode the same CDR3. This rearrangement joins TRBV26 to TRBJ2-2; D is unresolved. Per germline, CDR1 KGHPV and CDR2 FQNQEV (reference sequence). The CDR3 runs to 14 residues. V lost 3 bases, J lost 0 bases, and 5 bases lay in between. CDR3 in amino acids: CASSLTSNTGQLYF. The sequenced CDR3 bases are TGTGCCAGCAGTCTCACATCAAACACCGGGCAGCTCTAC.

About this clone itself: Genes and germline come from the mouse. The read ends 1 residue before the CDR3 terminus; that terminus is restored from the germline J gene. The V call is TRBV15, the J call TRBJ2-1; D gene ambiguous. CDR3 size: 11 residues. The V end lost 3 bases, the J end lost 7 bases, and 4 bases lay between the germline ends. The germline V gene has CDR1 SGHND and CDR2 FRSKSL. Here the CDR3 reads CASSFGAEQFF. Partial CDR3 DNA: TGTGCCAGCAGTTTCGGCGCTGAGCAGTTC.

On this clone: Genes and germline are mouse. The CDR3 goes on 1 residue after the read ends, and that part is filled in from the germline J gene. This sequence joins TRBV16 and TRBJ1-4; 7 bases line up with TRBD1. The junction had 3 bases not matched to a gene; V was cut back by 4 bases and J by 1 base. From germline, CDR1 is SGHSA and CDR2 FRNQAP. This CDR3 is 15 amino acids long. The CDR3 bases that were read are TGTGCAAGCAGCTCGACAGGGAGTTCCAACGAAAGATTATTT. Encoded protein: CASSSTGSSNERLF. The full CDR3 protein is CASSSTGSSNERLFF.

This clone was counted only a few times. Gene names and germline match the mouse. The observed sequence ends 1 residue before the CDR3 terminus, with the missing tail filled in from the germline J gene. This chain uses TRBV13-1 with TRBJ1-3; TRBD1 might be the D (6 bases). Germline loops: CDR1 NSHNY, CDR2 SYGAGN. Trimming pared 2 bases from V and 2 bases from J, leaving 11 bases between. The CDR3 spans 15 residues. The sequenced CDR3 bases are TGTGCCAGCAGTGAACCCACAGGGACTGGAAATACGCTCTAT. This encodes CASSEPTGTGNTLY. From start to end, the CDR3 is CASSEPTGTGNTLYF.

About this clone itself: Here the gene names and germline are mouse. The sequence runs out 1 residue before the end of the CDR3; the remainder is reconstructed from the germline J gene. The rearrangement joins TRBV3 to TRBJ2-1; D ambiguous. CDR1 and CDR2 (germline): SNHLY, FYNGKV (reference sequence). Trimming took 3 bases from V and 3 from J, leaving 6 bases between them. CDR3 length: 13 residues. Incomplete CDR3 DNA: TGTGCCAGCAGCTTTCGCATCTATGCTGAGCAGTTC. This encodes CASSFRIYAEQF. The complete CDR3 protein is CASSFRIYAEQFF.

In its sample, this clone was seen once. All gene names here are mouse names. The sequence runs out 1 residue before the end of the CDR3; the remainder is reconstructed from the germline J gene. This sequence joins TRBV23 and TRBJ2-3; TRBD1, the table's D call, lacks a check against the DNA. The CDR3 extends over 14 amino acids. Germline-derived CDR1 and CDR2 are KGHTA and FQNQQP. The part of the CDR3 DNA that was read is TGCTCCAGCAGTACGGGACAGGGGGCAGAAACGCTGTAT. As protein: CSSSTGQGAETLY. The whole CDR3 region reads CSSSTGQGAETLYF. Full variable domain (missing parts from reference TRBV23 and TRBJ2-3): DAAVTQKPRYLIKMKGQEAEMKCIPEKGHTAVFWYQQKQSKELKFLIYFQNQQPLDQIDMVKERFSAVCPSSSLCSLGIRTCEAEDSALYLCSSSTGQGAETLYFGSGTRLTVL.

Comment on this clone: These gene names are mouse names. Coverage ceases 1 residue before the CDR3 finishes, and the germline J gene fills in the end. The chain employs TRBV13-1 and TRBJ2-3; 9 bases are shared with TRBD1. This CDR3 has 15 residues. The V and J ends lost 3 bases and 0 bases, in that order; junction bases with no gene match: 2. CDR1 and CDR2 (germline): NSHNY, SYGAGN. The DNA read from the CDR3 is TGTGCCAGCAGTGTGGGACAGGGTAGTGCAGAAACGCTGTAT. This encodes CASSVGQGSAETLY. The full CDR3 protein is CASSVGQGSAETLYF.

Concerning this clone itself: Any gene name here is a mouse gene name. The DNA ends 1 residue before the CDR3 does, and the rest of the CDR3 is filled in from the germline J gene. The chain recombines TRBV13-2 with TRBJ2-5; 8 nucleotides match TRBD2. J lost 4 bases, V lost 0 bases, and 1 base had no gene match. The CDR3 has 14 amino acids. Germline loops: CDR1 NNHNN, CDR2 SYGAGS (reference sequence). The covered CDR3 bases are TGTGCCAGCGGTGATGTCTGGGGGGAAGACACCCAGTAC. This sequence encodes CASGDVWGEDTQY. The full CDR3 sequence reads CASGDVWGEDTQYF.

Worth noting for this clone: Any gene name here is a mouse gene name. Coverage ceases 1 residue before the CDR3 finishes, and the germline J gene fills in the end. V usage is TRBV26 and J usage is TRBJ1-4; D is ambiguous. Germline V CDR1 and CDR2: KGHPV, FQNQEV (reference sequence). The CDR3 sequence is 11 residues long. Trimming pared 2 bases from V and 6 bases from J, leaving 1 base between. The sequenced part of the CDR3 DNA is TGTGCCAGCAGTCTGGACGAAAGATTATTT. Residues: CASSLDERLF. The full CDR3 is CASSLDERLFF.

This clone is labeled as large (0.1 to 1%). The germline and genes are mouse ones. The CDR3 is cut off 1 residue early in the read; its end comes from the germline J gene. The chain combines TRBV13-1 with TRBJ1-5; D is uncertain. In germline, CDR1 is NSHNY, CDR2 SYGAGN. The V and J ends lost 2 bases and 3 bases respectively, with 3 bases between them. The CDR3 runs to 12 residues. CDR3 bases read: TGTGCCAGCAGTGACAGCAACCAGGCTCCGCTT. Protein: CASSDSNQAPL. The entire CDR3 sequence reads CASSDSNQAPLF. Together with reference TRBV13-1 and TRBJ1-5, the CDR3 gives the full variable domain: EAAVTQSPRNKVTVTGGNVTLSCRQTNSHNYMYWYRQDTGHGLRLIHYSYGAGNLRIGDVPDGYKATRTTQEDFFLLLELASPSQTSLYFCASSDSNQAPLFGEGTRLSVL.

This clone occurred a few times. Gene labels here are mouse ones. The CDR3 end lies 1 residue beyond the end of the read and is filled in from the germline J gene. The chain carries TRBV19 and TRBJ2-7, with TRBD2 matching over 11 bases. Per the germline V gene, CDR1 is FNHDT and CDR2 is SITEND (reference sequence). Trimming removed 5 bases from V and 3 bases from J; junction bases left unmatched: 7. The CDR3 contains 15 residues. Here the CDR3 reads CASSLRLGGFYEQYF. The CDR3 DNA, read in part, is TGTGCCAGCAGCCTCCGACTGGGGGGGTTCTATGAACAGTAC. The full variable domain, in which reference TRBV19 and TRBJ2-7 provide the parts outside the CDR3, is GGIITQTPKFLIGQEGQKLTLKCQQNFNHDTMYWYRQDSGKGLRLIYYSITENDLQKGDLSEGYDASREKKSSFSLTVTSAQKNEMAVFLCASSLRLGGFYEQYFGPGTRLTVL.

On this clone: Gene names and germline refer to mouse. Read sequence stops 1 residue before the CDR3 end, and the germline J gene provides the missing end. The chain has TRBV16 and TRBJ1-1; D remains unclear. CDR1 SGHSA and CDR2 FRNQAP come from the germline V gene. The CDR3 consists of 15 residues. Between the trimmed V and J ends, which lost 0 bases and 2 bases, there was a span of 10 bases. The CDR3: CASSLEFLDNTEVFF. The sequenced CDR3 bases are TGTGCAAGCAGCTTAGAGTTCCTGGACAACACAGAAGTCTTC.

This clone was seen a single time. Gene names refer to mouse genes. Coverage ceases 1 residue before the CDR3 finishes, and the germline J gene fills in the end. The chain is built from TRBV16 and TRBJ1-1, with 7 bases lining up with TRBD1. The V and J ends lost 1 base and 5 bases, in that order; junction bases with no gene match: 1. CDR3 length equals 13 residues. CDR1 and CDR2 (germline): SGHSA, FRNQAP. This chain's CDR3 is CASSLGQGTEVFF. CDR3 bases read: TGTGCAAGCAGCTTAGGACAGGGAACAGAAGTCTTC.